This TCR beta chain was sequenced for a study of blood T cell repertoires in COVID-19. As for the study in general: Some COVID-19 samples were acute and others convalescent; all came from the United States, Italy and Spain. The cDNA or gDNA used as material had been derived from T cells, B-cell-depleted T cells, or PBMCs.

In the study's own analysis: Using reference gene primer amplification, nucleated cell counts were estimated. Sequenced by immunoSEQ multiplex PCR; TCRdb stores in-frame clones only, minus some. Clone size and the V and J calls come from that table; the DNA yielded D and trimming. The repertoire holds 50,000 to 85,000 clones, with approximately 86% as singletons. The sequence came from a man in his 60s with acute or convalescent COVID-19. Sequencing was done on a sample of peripheral blood.

CDR3 DNA: TGTGCCAGCAGTTTATACCAGTTTCCCGGGGGGGTCTCCTACAATGAGCAGTTCTTC. It yields the protein CASSLYQFPGGVSYNEQFF. The chain joins TRBV27 to TRBJ2-1, with TRBD2 matching over 8 bases. Unmatched junction bases numbered 11, after V lost 1 base and J lost 0 bases. Germline V lookup: CDR1 MNHEY, CDR2 SMNVEV (reference sequence). The CDR3 runs 19 residues.